This record covers a single T cell receptor beta chain. What it binds is not known. cDNA libraries for TCR alpha and TCR beta, carrying sample barcodes and UMIs, came from 5'RACE with constant-segment primers. One entry per CDR3 protein, called by TCRdb with MiXCR from the 5' RACE reads. In the table there are some 450,000 distinct CDR3 sequences, about a sixth of which are singletons. This entry is derived from a study of T-cell memory formation after mild COVID-19. Study summary: Each donor largely had its own TCR clusters. Study outcomes and limitations: Clones that shrank (day 15 to 85) were balanced CD4/CD8, whereas later expanders leaned CD4+. Nothing showed for sure that second-wave clones peaking on day 37 were SARS-CoV-2 specific.

The CDR3 length is 13 residues. V shed 0 bases and J shed 4 bases, with 4 bases lying between them. Input material: PBMCs or a T cell subset sorted from them (not recorded which). The sequence derives from a young man who had mild COVID-19 (a few samples of this study predate the infection). Cell type and time point are not known. The V and J genes are TRBV12-3 or TRBV12-4 and TRBJ1-3; the D is unclear. The CDR3 nucleotides read TGTGCCAGCAGTTTAGCGGAGGGAAACACCATATATTTT. This sequence encodes CASSLAEGNTIYF.